This T cell receptor (beta chain) was retrieved from a study of blood T cell repertoires in COVID-19. From germline, CDR1 is ENHRY and CDR2 SYGVKD. Trimming took off 2 bases at V and 0 bases at J, with 11 bases between the two ends. The CDR3 has 17 amino acids. Profiled with immunoSEQ multiplex PCR; TCRdb holds only in-frame clones, not every one. The data show more than 70,000 clones, approximately 89% seen once. Material: peripheral blood. The clonotype was recovered from a man in his forties or fifties with active or convalescent COVID-19. The chain recombines TRBV10-3 with TRBJ2-6; D is possibly TRBD2 (5 bases). As DNA, the CDR3 is TGTGCCATCAGTGAGCCCCCCGGGGACTCTGGGGCCAACGTCCTGACTTTC. This gives the protein CAISEPPGDSGANVLTF.